Shown below are 30 T cell receptor beta chains from a single sample sequenced in a study of CD8 T cells in ankylosing spondylitis. TCRdb re-called the 5' RACE reads with MiXCR, one entry per CDR3 protein. The table has about 130,000 distinct CDR3 sequences, around 6.6% seen once. Specimen: blood, either unsorted or a sorted T cell fraction (not recorded which). Receptors were obtained from a female donor with ankylosing spondylitis or in good health (not recorded which).

This clonotype was observed at least ten times. The chain employs TRBV19 and TRBJ2-1, with 9 bases that match TRBD1. The CDR3 has 15 amino acids. The germline V gene encodes CDR1 LNHDA and CDR2 SQIVND (reference sequence). V lost 4 bases, J lost 8 bases, and 9 bases stayed unmatched. CDR3 amino acids: CASSRGQGPFYEQFF. The CDR3 DNA reads as TGTGCCAGTAGTAGGGGACAGGGACCTTTCTATGAGCAGTTCTTC.

In its sample, this clonotype was seen many times. The chain employs TRBV7-8 and TRBJ1-1; D is ambiguous. The germline V gene has CDR1 SGHVS and CDR2 FQNEAQ. The V end was cut by 5 bases, the J end by 7 bases, with 8 bases between. This CDR3 is built from 11 residues. For the CDR3, the DNA is TGTGCCAGCAGCCAGGAGGGTGAAGCTTTCTTT. The encoded protein is CASSQEGEAFF.

This clonotype has at least ten counts. The rearrangement uses TRBV21-1 and TRBJ1-4; the table assigns TRBD1, which was not confirmed against the DNA. TRBV21-1 is deemed a pseudogene. The CDR3 is made up of 17 amino acids. The CDR3 reads CASSRIDTGNTNEKLFF. In DNA, the CDR3 is TGTGCCAGCAGTCGCATCGATACAGGGAACACTAATGAAAAACTGTTTTTT.

This clonotype was counted ten times or more. The chain is built from TRBV5-1 and TRBJ2-1; maybe TRBD2 (5 bases). The CDR3 runs 14 residues. CDR1 and CDR2 (germline): SGHRS, YFSETQ. The V end lost 4 bases, the J end lost 5 bases, and 13 bases lay between the germline ends. CDR3 sequence reads: CASSQEALHNEQFF. The CDR3 DNA reads as TGCGCCAGCAGCCAGGAGGCTTTGCACAATGAGCAGTTCTTC.

The chain combines TRBV11-1 with TRBJ1-6; TRBD1 might be the D (6 bases). V was pared by 6 bases and J by 7 bases, with 10 bases between. This CDR3 has 13 residues. Germline CDR1 SGHAT, CDR2 FQDESV (reference sequence). CDR3 DNA sequence: TGTGCCAGCAGTACAGGGTGGAATTCACCCCTCCACTTT. Amino acid sequence: CASSTGWNSPLHF.

The table lists this clonotype with many counts. The chain couples TRBV27 to TRBJ2-1, with 8 bases fitting TRBD1. J gave up 8 bases and V 5 bases, and 5 bases lay outside the gene matches. This CDR3 is built from 13 residues. Germline values: CDR1 MNHEY, CDR2 SMNVEV (reference sequence). In nucleotides, the CDR3 is TGTGCCAGCAGTAGGACAGGGTACGATGAGCAGTTCTTC. Translating gives CASSRTGYDEQFF.

This clonotype appeared a few times. The rearrangement uses TRBV12-3 or TRBV12-4 and TRBJ2-1; TRBD2 matches at 16 bases. With 6 bases clipped from V and 9 bases from J, the junction kept 11 bases outside the gene matches. CDR3 length: 17 amino acids. CDR3 in amino acids: CASRAGTSGGAFLEQFF. The DNA of the CDR3 is TGTGCCAGCAGGGCCGGGACTAGCGGGGGGGCCTTCCTTGAGCAGTTCTTC.

This clonotype was seen at least ten times. The CDR3, as DNA: TGTGCCAGCAGCCCCCCAGCCCCGGGGGTGGAGACCCAGTACTTC. It encodes CASSPPAPGVETQYF. This chain links TRBV3-1 with TRBJ2-5, with D tentatively TRBD2 (6 bases). Trimming pared 4 bases from V and 5 bases from J, leaving 17 bases between. Germline CDR1 and CDR2: LGHDT and YNNKEL (reference sequence). The CDR3 runs 15 residues.

At least ten counts were recorded for this clonotype. This chain connects TRBV20-1 to TRBJ2-5; D unclear. V lost 5 bases and J 3 bases, leaving 22 bases between the germline ends. This CDR3 is 16 amino acids long. Germline loops: CDR1 DFQATT, CDR2 SNEGSKA (reference sequence). The CDR3 protein is CSARSYYVTVEETQYF. The CDR3 bases are TGCAGTGCTCGATCCTACTATGTGACCGTGGAAGAGACCCAGTACTTC.

V gene TRBV7-9 combines with J gene TRBJ1-2; 7 bases fit TRBD1. Germline CDR1 SEHNR, CDR2 FQNEAQ (reference sequence). V trimming: 5 bases; J trimming: 4 bases; junction bases outside the gene matches: 7. CDR3 length: 14 residues. The CDR3 bases are TGTGCCAGCAGCGATGACAGGGAAAGCTATGGCTACACCTTC. Its protein is CASSDDRESYGYTF.

This clonotype was observed many times. CDR3 loop: CASSLAVGTGVYTF. In DNA, the CDR3 is TGTGCCAGCAGCTTAGCGGTGGGGACAGGGGTCTACACCTTC. J is TRBJ1-2 and V is TRBV7-8; 10 positions match TRBD1. Germline loops: CDR1 SGHVS, CDR2 FQNEAQ. The CDR3 has 14 residues. J was trimmed by 10 bases and V by 0 bases; bases with no gene match: 5.

In this sample, this clonotype turned up many times. V usage is TRBV4-1 and J usage is TRBJ2-4; D possibly corresponds to TRBD2 (6 bases). Germline CDR1 MGHRA, CDR2 YSYEKL. The V end lost 0 bases, the J end lost 0 bases, and 15 bases lay between the germline ends. The CDR3 spans 18 residues. The CDR3 spells CASSQDVRKGLAKNIQYF. The CDR3 DNA sequence: TGCGCCAGCAGCCAAGACGTTAGGAAGGGACTAGCCAAAAACATTCAGTACTTC.

The chain links TRBV12-3 or TRBV12-4 to TRBJ1-1; TRBD1 is a possible D gene (6 bases). V was clipped by 5 bases and J by 1 base, with 11 bases between them. This CDR3 has 14 amino acids. The CDR3 region has the DNA TGTGCCAGCAGTCTGCTACAGGGGAACACTGAAGCTTTCTTT. As protein: CASSLLQGNTEAFF.

There are many counts of this clonotype. CDR3 sequence reads: CSASGTENTGELFF. Here the CDR3 DNA reads TGCAGTGCTAGCGGGACAGAGAACACCGGGGAGCTGTTTTTT. The V gene is TRBV20-1, the J gene TRBJ2-2; 7 positions match TRBD1. This CDR3 comprises 14 residues. J gave up 1 base and V 3 bases, and 2 bases lay outside the gene matches. Germline-derived CDR1 and CDR2 are DFQATT and SNEGSKA (reference sequence).

This clonotype was observed many times. The chain combines TRBV6-5 with TRBJ1-2; D not resolved. Trimming removed 5 bases from V and 1 base from J, with 11 bases in between. Germline V lookup: CDR1 MNHEY, CDR2 SVGAGI. The CDR3 runs 14 residues. This chain's CDR3 is CASSPTGSNYGYTF. DNA of the CDR3: TGTGCCAGCAGTCCTACCGGGAGTAACTATGGCTACACCTTC.

This clonotype occurred many times. Here the CDR3 reads CAIRPESGRSYNEQFF. Written as DNA, the CDR3 is TGTGCCATCAGACCCGAAAGCGGGCGATCCTACAATGAGCAGTTCTTC. The rearrangement links TRBV10-3 to TRBJ2-1; weak D call: TRBD2 (6 bases). This CDR3 has 16 residues. The V and J ends lost 6 bases and 1 base respectively, with 16 bases between them. Germline V gene lookup returns CDR1 ENHRY and CDR2 SYGVKD.

This clonotype was seen at least ten times. V is TRBV10-3 and J is TRBJ2-1; D not resolved. The V gene lost 2 bases and the J gene lost 0 bases, with 5 bases spanning the gap. Germline lookup yields CDR1 ENHRY and CDR2 SYGVKD. There are 14 residues in the CDR3. The CDR3 DNA reads TGTGCCATCAGTGAGCCGGGCTCCTACAATGAGCAGTTCTTC. Protein sequence: CAISEPGSYNEQFF.

This clonotype was observed at least ten times. The CDR3 nucleotides are TGTGCCAGCAGCTTAGGAAGGGTGAACACTGAAGCTTTCTTT. It yields the protein CASSLGRVNTEAFF. The V call is TRBV7-6, the J call TRBJ1-1; unclear D gene. The CDR3 totals 14 residues. V shed 1 base and J shed 0 bases, with 6 bases lying between them. Germline lookup yields CDR1 SGHVS and CDR2 FNYEAQ.

The table lists this clonotype with many counts. The chain has TRBV28 and TRBJ1-5; the D is unclear. Trimming took 8 bases from V and 0 from J, leaving 11 bases between them. Per germline, CDR1 MDHEN and CDR2 SYDVKM. CDR3 length: 14 amino acids. The CDR3 loop is CASRVGSSNQPQHF. For the CDR3, the DNA is TGTGCCAGCCGTGTCGGCAGTAGCAATCAGCCCCAGCATTTT.

This clonotype was counted at least ten times. V is TRBV13 and J is TRBJ1-1; TRBD1 matches at 10 bases. Trimming at V came to 4 bases and at J to 1 base, leaving 6 bases not matched to a gene. The CDR3 covers 16 residues. Germline CDR1 PRHDT, CDR2 FYEKMQ (reference sequence). CDR3 in DNA: TGTGCCAGCAGCTATTTGGACAGGGGGGGGAACACTGAAGCTTTCTTT. Translated: CASSYLDRGGNTEAFF. Full variable domain (missing parts from reference TRBV13 and TRBJ1-1): AAGVIQSPRHLIKEKRETATLKCYPIPRHDTVYWYQQGPGQDPQFLISFYEKMQSDKGSIPDRFSAQQFSDYHSELNMSSLELGDSALYFCASSYLDRGGNTEAFFGQGTRLTVV.

This clonotype was counted ten times or more. V gene TRBV13 combines with J gene TRBJ1-1, with D unclear. The CDR3 covers 15 residues. V dropped 5 bases and J dropped 1 base, with 14 bases sitting between them. Germline CDR1 and CDR2: PRHDT and FYEKMQ (reference sequence). The CDR3 here is CASSPHRTRNTEAFF. The CDR3, as DNA: TGTGCCAGCAGCCCCCACCGGACGAGGAACACTGAAGCTTTCTTT. Looking up the rest from reference TRBV13 and TRBJ1-1 gives the full variable domain: AAGVIQSPRHLIKEKRETATLKCYPIPRHDTVYWYQQGPGQDPQFLISFYEKMQSDKGSIPDRFSAQQFSDYHSELNMSSLELGDSALYFCASSPHRTRNTEAFFGQGTRLTVV.

This clonotype was seen many times. The chain couples TRBV9 to TRBJ2-5, with D tentatively TRBD2 (5 bases). V lost 3 bases and J lost 4, with 16 bases in between. The germline CDR1 and CDR2 sequences are SGDLS and YYNGEE. There are 15 residues in the CDR3. The CDR3 is CASSGALLRGETQYF. The CDR3, as DNA: TGTGCCAGCAGCGGGGCCCTTTTACGGGGAGAGACCCAGTACTTC.

This chain links TRBV25-1 with TRBJ1-1; D gene ambiguous. V lost 6 bases and J 4 bases, leaving 18 bases between the germline ends. Germline CDR1 MGHDK, CDR2 SYGVNS. The CDR3 has 15 amino acids. The CDR3 DNA sequence: TGTGCCAGCAGGCCCCTTTACGGGGATGGCACTGAAGCTTTCTTT. Protein product: CASRPLYGDGTEAFF.

This clonotype was recorded at least ten times. The genes are TRBV7-2 and TRBJ2-3, with D possibly matching TRBD2 (6 bases). Deletions cut 1 base from V and 1 base from J, with 12 bases between. The CDR3 is made up of 16 amino acids. Per the germline V gene, CDR1 is SGHTA and CDR2 is FQGNSA. Here the CDR3 reads CASSLEVWGGTDTQYF. In nucleotides, the CDR3 is TGTGCCAGCAGCTTAGAGGTCTGGGGGGGCACAGATACGCAGTATTTT. Variable domain in full (rest from reference TRBV7-2 and TRBJ2-3): GAGVSQSPSNKVTEKGKDVELRCDPISGHTALYWYRQSLGQGLEFLIYFQGNSAPDKSGLPSDRFSAERTGGSVSTLTIQRTQQEDSAVYLCASSLEVWGGTDTQYFGPGTRLTVL.

At least ten counts were recorded for this clonotype. The V call is TRBV21-1, the J call TRBJ2-7. TRBV21-1 is an annotated pseudogene. There are 10 residues in the CDR3. The CDR3 nucleotides read TGTGCCAGCAGCAACTACGAGCAGTACTTC. Protein product: CASSNYEQYF.

V and J are TRBV3-1 and TRBJ2-1; D gene unclear. The V end was cut by 11 bases, the J end by 0 bases, with 23 bases between. Germline CDR1 and CDR2: LGHDT and YNNKEL (reference sequence). This CDR3 contains 17 residues. CDR3 amino acids: CASSQEIGWDSYNEQFF. The CDR3 region has the DNA TGTGCCTCCAGCCAAGAGATCGGGTGGGACTCCTACAATGAGCAGTTCTTC.

The CDR3 spells CASSLYGDSRGEQYF. CDR3 sequence (DNA): TGCGCCAGCAGCTTGTATGGCGATTCACGTGGCGAGCAGTACTTC. The chain joins TRBV5-1 to TRBJ2-7; no definite D call. Germline assignment: CDR1 SGHRS and CDR2 YFSETQ. Trimming took off 1 base at V and 6 bases at J, with 17 bases between the two ends. The length of the CDR3 is 15 residues. The full variable domain, its missing parts supplied by reference TRBV5-1 and TRBJ2-7, is KAGVTQTPRYLIKTRGQQVTLSCSPISGHRSVSWYQQTPGQGLQFLFEYFSETQRNKGNFPGRFSGRQFSNSRSEMNVSTLELGDSALYLCASSLYGDSRGEQYFGPGTRLTVT.

In this sample, this clonotype turned up many times. The chain employs TRBV7-2 and TRBJ1-1; the D is unclear. Germline lookup yields CDR1 SGHTA and CDR2 FQGNSA. The V end lost 5 bases, the J end lost 5 bases, and 12 bases lay between the germline ends. The CDR3 sequence is 13 residues long. The CDR3 is CASSGKSGTEAFF. The CDR3 nucleotides read TGTGCCAGCAGCGGCAAGTCGGGAACTGAAGCTTTCTTT.

In this sample, this clonotype turned up many times. The chain combines TRBV5-1 with TRBJ1-1, with 8 bases that match TRBD1. The CDR3 is 15 amino acids. Trimming took 3 bases from V and 1 from J; bases not matched to a gene: 5. Looked up from germline, CDR1 is SGHRS and CDR2 is YFSETQ. DNA for the CDR3: TGCGCCAGCAGCTCGGCCGGGACAGGGAACACTGAAGCTTTCTTT. This gives the protein CASSSAGTGNTEAFF.

This clonotype was seen many times. The V call is TRBV5-1, the J call TRBJ1-1; the D gene is possibly TRBD1 (6 bases). V lost 4 bases to trimming and J lost 5 bases, with 18 bases between them. The length of the CDR3 is 15 residues. Germline V gene data show CDR1 as SGHRS and CDR2 as YFSETQ. Written as DNA, the CDR3 is TGCGCCAGCAGCAGAACTACAGGGTTAGGTACTGAAGCTTTCTTT. Protein product: CASSRTTGLGTEAFF.